The 24 T cell receptor beta chains below were found in one sample sequenced in a study of T cell responses to AZD1222 COVID-19 vaccine. Clones were read by immunoSEQ multiplex PCR, and TCRdb kept only the in-frame ones, dropping some. The profile shows 130,000 to 150,000 clones, roughly nine tenths of them singletons. This material consisted of peripheral blood, taken on day 0 of AZD1222 vaccination. Receptors originate from an adult in good health.

The DNA for the CDR3 is TGCGCCAGCAGCCCCGGACGGAATAATATGAACACTGAAGCTTTCTTT. Its translation: CASSPGRNNMNTEAFF. The chain recombines TRBV5-1 with TRBJ1-1; D is uncertain. Trimming left V 4 bases short and J 0 bases short, with 16 bases between. Looked up from germline, CDR1 is SGHRS and CDR2 is YFSETQ. CDR3 length equals 16 residues.

The genes are TRBV5-4 and TRBJ2-2; 7 nucleotides align to TRBD1. Germline CDR1 is SGHNT and CDR2 is YYREEE (reference sequence). V gave up 0 bases and J gave up 4 bases; unmatched junction bases: 9. The length of the CDR3 is 17 residues. CDR3 residues: CASSLGQGIFGTGELFF. The CDR3 coding sequence is TGTGCCAGCAGCTTGGGACAGGGTATATTTGGCACCGGGGAGCTGTTTTTT.

This clone was seen just once. This chain joins TRBV19 and TRBJ1-1; D is unclear. This CDR3 is built from 14 residues. Trimming left V 5 bases short and J 3 bases short, with 13 bases between. Germline V gene data show CDR1 as LNHDA and CDR2 as SQIVND (reference sequence). CDR3 in amino acids: CASSPVPGDTEAFF. The CDR3 coding sequence is TGTGCCAGTAGTCCCGTTCCGGGAGACACTGAAGCTTTCTTT.

The rearrangement joins TRBV18 to TRBJ2-1; the D gene is possibly TRBD2 (6 bases). The V gene's germline CDR1 is KGHSH and CDR2 LQKENI. Trimming removed 0 bases at V and 4 bases at J, with 10 bases between. CDR3 size: 15 residues. The CDR3 bases are TGTGCCAGCTCACCACCGGCGGGGAGATACAATGAGCAGTTCTTC. It specifies CASSPPAGRYNEQFF.

The chain employs TRBV7-3 and TRBJ2-7; D call uncertain. Looked up from germline, CDR1 is SGHTA and CDR2 is FQGTGA. V was trimmed by 5 bases and J by 2 bases, leaving 10 bases between them. CDR3 size: 13 residues. CDR3 in DNA: TGTGCCAGCAGCCCTCCAGTCCCCTACGAGCAGTACTTC. It translates to CASSPPVPYEQYF. The complete variable domain, with remaining parts taken from reference TRBV7-3 and TRBJ2-7, reads GAGVSQTPSNKVTEKGKYVELRCDPISGHTALYWYRQSLGQGPEFLIYFQGTGAADDSGLPNDRFFAVRPEGSVSTLKIQRTERGDSAVYLCASSPPVPYEQYFGPGTRLTVT.

The chain recombines TRBV4-3 with TRBJ2-5, with TRBD1 identical over 8 bases. Germline CDR1 reads LGHNA; CDR2 reads YSLEER. The CDR3 is made up of 15 amino acids. V dropped 0 bases and J dropped 3; count of bases not matched to a gene: 3. The CDR3 bases are TGCGCCAGCAGCCAAGACCAGACAGGGGAAGAGACCCAGTACTTC. As protein: CASSQDQTGEETQYF.

The chain recombines TRBV2 with TRBJ2-5, with D perhaps TRBD1 (6 bases). Germline CDR1 reads SNHLY; CDR2 reads FYNNEI. CDR3 length: 13 residues. The V and J ends lost 7 bases and 5 bases respectively, with 14 bases between them. The CDR3 here is CASTRDNDETQYF. The CDR3 nucleotides read TGTGCCAGCACCAGGGACAACGACGAGACCCAGTACTTC.

V and J are TRBV6-5 and TRBJ1-3; D remains ambiguous. V was clipped by 6 bases and J by 0 bases, with 6 bases between them. This CDR3 contains 13 residues. The V gene's germline CDR1 is MNHEY and CDR2 SVGAGI. CDR3 coding DNA: TGTGCCAGCAGCCGCCGCTCTGGAAACACCATATATTTT. It translates to CASSRRSGNTIYF.

This chain joins TRBV30 and TRBJ1-6; TRBD1 matches 11 bases. CDR1 is GTSNPN, CDR2 SVGIG, per germline (reference sequence). Trimming cost V 0 bases and J 6 bases; bases outside gene matches: 7. The CDR3 is made up of 17 amino acids. The CDR3 loop is CAWSVGGTGGFNSPLHF. For the CDR3, the DNA is TGTGCCTGGAGTGTCGGGGGGACAGGGGGATTTAATTCACCCCTCCACTTT.

The chain links TRBV5-3 to TRBJ1-1, with D hard to call. TRBV5-3 is treated as an ORF (open reading frame) with a function not yet certain. This CDR3 spans 14 amino acids. With 0 bases removed from V and 6 bases from J, the gap between germline ends came to 12 bases. For the CDR3, the DNA is TGTGCCAGAAGCTTGGCCGAGGATTTGGCTGAAGCTTTCTTT. This translates into CARSLAEDLAEAFF.

This chain joins TRBV7-9 and TRBJ1-1; 9 nucleotides line up with TRBD1. This CDR3 has 14 amino acids. CDR1 is SEHNR, CDR2 FQNEAQ, per germline (reference sequence). V lost 5 bases to trimming and J lost 3 bases; unmatched junction nucleotides: 4. CDR3 loop: CASSGTGGDTEAFF. In DNA form, the CDR3 reads TGTGCCAGCAGCGGAACAGGGGGCGACACTGAAGCTTTCTTT.

The rearrangement links TRBV19 to TRBJ2-5; possible D gene TRBD2, 6 bases. This CDR3 is 16 amino acids long. V was cut by 2 bases and J by 2 bases, with 15 bases left in between. Germline V CDR1 and CDR2: LNHDA, SQIVND (reference sequence). In DNA, the CDR3 is TGTGCCAGTAGTATATACGGGGGAGAGCCTCAAGAGACCCAGTACTTC. It codes for CASSIYGGEPQETQYF.

Here the CDR3 reads CASSPLGTGVDYGYTF. CDR3 bases: TGTGCCAGCTCACCTCTTGGGACAGGGGTGGACTATGGCTACACCTTC. The rearrangement links TRBV18 to TRBJ1-2; 10 nucleotides agree with TRBD1. Trimming at V came to 3 bases and at J to 3 bases, leaving 7 bases not matched to a gene. Germline V gene lookup returns CDR1 KGHSH and CDR2 LQKENI. There are 16 residues in the CDR3.

This clone was seen a single time. V usage is TRBV2 and J usage is TRBJ2-7; 8 bases align to TRBD1. V was pared by 3 bases and J by 4 bases, with 11 bases of the junction left unmatched. Per the germline V gene, CDR1 is SNHLY and CDR2 is FYNNEI. The CDR3 sequence is 16 residues long. The CDR3 spells CASSESRAGGRYEQYF. The CDR3 nucleotides are TGTGCCAGCAGTGAGAGTCGGGCAGGGGGCAGGTACGAGCAGTACTTC.

In DNA form, the CDR3 reads TGTGCCAGCAGCTTACAGCCCGGGACCCCGAACACCGGGGAGCTGTTTTTT. As protein: CASSLQPGTPNTGELFF. The chain has TRBV7-6 and TRBJ2-2, with D perhaps being TRBD1 or TRBD2 (5 bases each). Per the germline V gene, CDR1 is SGHVS and CDR2 is FNYEAQ. The ends were cut back, 2 bases at V and 0 bases at J, with 13 bases in the middle. The CDR3 is made up of 17 amino acids.

The J gene is TRBJ1-6, the V gene TRBV7-8; unclear D gene. The V end lost 5 bases, the J end lost 6 bases, and 8 bases lay between the germline ends. CDR3 size: 13 residues. Germline V gene data show CDR1 as SGHVS and CDR2 as FQNEAQ. The CDR3 sequence is CASSPGRNSPLHF. CDR3 DNA sequence: TGTGCCAGCAGCCCAGGACGTAATTCACCCCTCCACTTT.

Worth noting for this clone: One junction end disagrees with the germline gene, perhaps due to a read error. The gene calls are TRBV24-1 and TRBJ1-3, with 7 bases fitting TRBD1. The CDR3 has 13 amino acids. Germline V lookup: CDR1 KGHDR, CDR2 SFDVKD. CDR3 sequence reads: CATSGTAGDTIYF. CDR3 bases: TGTGCCACAAGTGGGACAGCGGGGGACACCATATATTTT.

The chain has TRBV5-4 and TRBJ1-1; no reliable D call. This CDR3 has 15 amino acids. CDR1 and CDR2 from the germline V gene are SGHNT and YYREEE (reference sequence). Trimming pared 4 bases from V and 0 bases from J, leaving 13 bases between. CDR3 sequence: CASSPPGDMNTEAFF. The DNA of the CDR3 is TGTGCCAGCAGCCCCCCCGGCGACATGAACACTGAAGCTTTCTTT.

The V call is TRBV29-1, the J call TRBJ1-1; 7 bases fit TRBD1. The CDR3 loop spans 14 amino acids. Trimming removed 2 bases from V and 1 base from J; junction bases left unmatched: 4. From germline, CDR1 is SQVTM and CDR2 ANQGSEA. CDR3 coding DNA: TGCAGCGTTGAACCAACAGGGGCGAACACTGAAGCTTTCTTT. As protein: CSVEPTGANTEAFF.

The chain couples TRBV18 to TRBJ2-5; D is unresolved. The CDR3 is 14 residues long. Per the germline V gene, CDR1 is KGHSH and CDR2 is LQKENI. V was trimmed by 0 bases and J by 5 bases, leaving 10 bases between them. CDR3 region: CASSPPSEWETQYF. CDR3 DNA sequence: TGTGCCAGCTCACCACCATCAGAATGGGAGACCCAGTACTTC.

V usage is TRBV5-4 and J usage is TRBJ1-1; D not resolved. Germline loops: CDR1 SGHNT, CDR2 YYREEE (reference sequence). The CDR3 sequence is 18 residues long. Trimming stripped 2 bases from V and 3 bases from J, with 23 bases between. The CDR3 sequence is CASSLGLGRPLGYTEAFF. As DNA, the CDR3 is TGTGCCAGCAGCTTAGGTCTTGGAAGACCCCTGGGGTACACTGAAGCTTTCTTT. Full variable domain (outside the CDR3, taken from reference TRBV5-4 and TRBJ1-1): ETGVTQSPTHLIKTRGQQVTLRCSSQSGHNTVSWYQQALGQGPQFIFQYYREEENGRGNFPPRFSGLQFPNYSSELNVNALELDDSALYLCASSLGLGRPLGYTEAFFGQGTRLTVV.

Only one count was recorded for this clone. The genes are TRBV24-1 and TRBJ2-5; D uncertain. Trimming took off 1 base at V and 1 base at J, with 0 bases between the two ends. From germline, CDR1 is KGHDR and CDR2 SFDVKD. The CDR3 consists of 12 residues. As DNA, the CDR3 is TGTGCCACCAGTGATTTCCAAGAGACCCAGTACTTC. This translates into CATSDFQETQYF.

The chain links TRBV19 to TRBJ2-1; no firm D call. The CDR3 has 13 residues. Germline V gene data show CDR1 as LNHDA and CDR2 as SQIVND (reference sequence). Trimming shortened V by 2 bases and J by 9 bases, and 11 bases separated the two germline ends. As DNA, the CDR3 is TGTGCCAGTAGTATACGGCCCACACTTGAGCAGTTCTTC. Amino acids: CASSIRPTLEQFF. Based on the CDR3 plus reference TRBV19 and TRBJ2-1, the full variable domain is DGGITQSPKYLFRKEGQNVTLSCEQNLNHDAMYWYRQDPGQGLRLIYYSQIVNDFQKGDIAEGYSVSREKKESFPLTVTSAQKNPTAFYLCASSIRPTLEQFFGPGTRLTVL.

V is TRBV3-1 (or the pseudogene TRBV3-2) and J is TRBJ2-7; the D is unclear. The CDR3 runs 11 residues. Germline loops: CDR1 LGHDT, CDR2 YNNKEL (reference sequence). Between the trimmed V and J ends, which lost 2 bases and 6 bases, there was a span of 5 bases. The CDR3 DNA sequence: TGTGCCAGCAGCCAAACCGGCGAGCAGTACTTC. Its translation is CASSQTGEQYF.